The 10 T cell receptor beta chains below come from one sample, sequenced in a study of T cell responses to AZD1222 COVID-19 vaccine. Produced via immunoSEQ multiplex PCR; TCRdb's table is partial and in-frame only. Of about 150,000 clones listed, about 93% are singletons. The sequencing here drew on peripheral blood, taken on day 0 of AZD1222 vaccination. All receptors derive from an adult in good health.

The chain carries TRBV30 and TRBJ1-2; the D is unclear. Germline V CDR1 and CDR2: GTSNPN, SVGIG (reference sequence). V was clipped by 0 bases and J by 5 bases, with 7 bases between them. This CDR3 has 12 residues. The CDR3 nucleotides are TGTGCCTGGAGTGTATGGGGTTATGGCTACACCTTC. This codes for CAWSVWGYGYTF.

The gene calls are TRBV7-9 and TRBJ1-2; maybe TRBD1 (5 bases). The CDR3 loop spans 15 amino acids. Germline CDR1 reads SEHNR; CDR2 reads FQNEAQ (reference sequence). V was pared by 0 bases and J by 7 bases, with 15 bases between. The chain's CDR3 is CASSLAHGGRLGYTF. CDR3 nucleotide sequence: TGTGCCAGCAGCTTAGCGCATGGGGGTCGGCTTGGCTACACCTTC.

The rearrangement joins TRBV3-1 (or the pseudogene TRBV3-2) to TRBJ2-7, with TRBD2 identical over 11 bases. Germline V CDR1 and CDR2: LGHDT, YNNKEL (reference sequence). With V trimmed by 0 bases and J by 5 bases, 9 bases remained unmatched. CDR3 size: 17 residues. This chain's CDR3 is CASSQDGGLAGGDEQYF. The CDR3, as DNA: TGTGCCAGCAGCCAAGATGGAGGCTTAGCGGGAGGGGACGAGCAGTACTTC.

This clone was counted a single time. This CDR3 is CASSLTRVTDTQYF. CDR3 DNA: TGTGCCAGCAGCTTAACTCGCGTAACAGATACGCAGTATTTT. J is TRBJ2-3 and V is TRBV7-3; D gene unclear. The germline gives CDR1 SGHTA, CDR2 FQGTGA. Trimming cost V 0 bases and J 3 bases, with 7 bases left between them. This CDR3 is built from 14 residues.

In this sample, this clone turned up a few times. This rearrangement joins TRBV7-6 to TRBJ1-2, with D maybe TRBD1 (5 bases). The germline V gene has CDR1 SGHVS and CDR2 FNYEAQ. The CDR3 covers 15 residues. The germline V and J ends were trimmed by 6 bases and 2 bases, with 16 bases remaining between them. CDR3 nucleotides: TGTGCCAGCAGGGCCCTAGGGGACTCAAACTATGGCTACACCTTC. This translates into CASRALGDSNYGYTF.

CDR3 nucleotide sequence: TGTGCCAGTAGTATAGCTGACAGGGTGGGGCAGCCCCAGCATTTT. It specifies CASSIADRVGQPQHF. The chain uses TRBV19 and TRBJ1-5; 7 bases fit TRBD1. This CDR3 comprises 15 residues. With V trimmed by 1 base and J by 7 bases, 7 bases remained unmatched. Germline V CDR1 and CDR2: LNHDA, SQIVND (reference sequence).

J is TRBJ2-3 and V is TRBV19; 9 nucleotides match TRBD1. Trimming cost V 10 bases and J 5 bases; bases outside gene matches: 4. Germline CDR1 reads LNHDA; CDR2 reads SQIVND (reference sequence). The CDR3 has 12 residues. The CDR3 DNA reads as TGTGCCACCTTGACAGGGGGAGATACGCAGTATTTT. Translated, it gives CATLTGGDTQYF.

The chain recombines TRBV27 with TRBJ2-3; 12 nucleotides match TRBD2. This CDR3 has 15 residues. Trimming cost V 4 bases and J 9 bases; bases outside gene matches: 8. Germline V lookup: CDR1 MNHEY, CDR2 SMNVEV (reference sequence). This CDR3 is CASSSPTSGRATQYF. The CDR3 DNA sequence: TGTGCCAGCAGTTCCCCGACTAGCGGGAGAGCCACGCAGTATTTT.

The count of this clone is one. The J gene is TRBJ1-1, the V gene TRBV4-2; TRBD1 might be the D (5 bases). The V gene's germline CDR1 is LGHNA and CDR2 YNFKEQ. The CDR3 extends over 15 amino acids. Trimming pared 3 bases from V and 1 base from J, leaving 12 bases between. CDR3 protein: CASSQLGVANTEAFF. The CDR3 bases are TGTGCCAGCAGCCAGCTAGGGGTTGCGAACACTGAAGCTTTCTTT.

The chain has TRBV4-2 and TRBJ1-3; D gene uncertain. The CDR3 has 12 residues. Germline CDR1 reads LGHNA; CDR2 reads YNFKEQ. Trimming shortened V by 5 bases and J by 7 bases, and 9 bases separated the two germline ends. CDR3 in amino acids: CASSYDGNTIYF. DNA for the CDR3: TGTGCCAGCAGCTACGACGGGAACACCATATATTTT.